This T cell receptor (beta chain) was documented in a study of beta chain features in type 1 diabetes. Study findings and constraints: PCR might pick shorter templates more often, in the same way for patients and controls. TCRB CDR3 length was moderately but significantly reduced in all four CD4+ subsets of Type 1 diabetes patients. In comparison with healthy donors, patients had naive, central memory and Treg TCRB repertoires that appeared more similar.

A note on this clone: What it binds is not known.

The entirety of the isolated RNA underwent reverse transcription, so expressed TCRB transcripts were sequenced. Some clones are missing from TCRdb's copy, which holds only in-frame ones; the method was immunoSEQ multiplex PCR. Among a few hundred thousand clones listed, about a sixth were seen once. Trimming at V came to 7 bases and at J to 4 bases, leaving 7 bases not matched to a gene. CDR1 and CDR2 (germline): SGHTA, FQGNSA. The CDR3 spans 14 residues. This TCR derives from a man aged 30 to 45 with type 1 diabetes. This rearrangement joins TRBV7-2 to TRBJ2-3; 8 nucleotides line up with TRBD1. Source material: naive CD4+ T cells from blood. In DNA, the CDR3 is TGTGCCAGCACCAGGACAGGGTTAGCAGATACGCAGTATTTT. This codes for CASTRTGLADTQYF. Variable domain in full (rest from reference TRBV7-2 and TRBJ2-3): GAGVSQSPSNKVTEKGKDVELRCDPISGHTALYWYRQSLGQGLEFLIYFQGNSAPDKSGLPSDRFSAERTGGSVSTLTIQRTQQEDSAVYLCASTRTGLADTQYFGPGTRLTVL.